The table lists the clone carrying this T cell receptor (beta chain) with many counts. TCRdb analysed the reads with MiXCR anew, one entry per CDR3 protein. The sample includes hundreds of thousands of distinct CDR3 sequences, approximately 25% of them seen just once. The V end was cut by 2 bases, the J end by 3 bases, with 11 bases between. The CDR3 consists of 14 residues. Germline assignment: CDR1 MNHEY and CDR2 SVGAGI. This specimen belongs to a study of T cell repertoires in cytomegalovirus infection. Study overall: Indications of both CMV infection and matching HLA type were provided by public TCR beta signatures.

The chain uses TRBV6-5 and TRBJ2-7; D possibly corresponds to TRBD1 (5 bases). Sequencing used CD8+ T cells from PBMCs. The receptor comes from a human donor in good health (CMV status not recorded). Some clones in this sample may be carry-over from other donors' samples. CDR3 bases: TGTGCCAGCAGTTACCTGGCAGGGCTCTACGAGCAGTACTTC. The encoded protein is CASSYLAGLYEQYF.